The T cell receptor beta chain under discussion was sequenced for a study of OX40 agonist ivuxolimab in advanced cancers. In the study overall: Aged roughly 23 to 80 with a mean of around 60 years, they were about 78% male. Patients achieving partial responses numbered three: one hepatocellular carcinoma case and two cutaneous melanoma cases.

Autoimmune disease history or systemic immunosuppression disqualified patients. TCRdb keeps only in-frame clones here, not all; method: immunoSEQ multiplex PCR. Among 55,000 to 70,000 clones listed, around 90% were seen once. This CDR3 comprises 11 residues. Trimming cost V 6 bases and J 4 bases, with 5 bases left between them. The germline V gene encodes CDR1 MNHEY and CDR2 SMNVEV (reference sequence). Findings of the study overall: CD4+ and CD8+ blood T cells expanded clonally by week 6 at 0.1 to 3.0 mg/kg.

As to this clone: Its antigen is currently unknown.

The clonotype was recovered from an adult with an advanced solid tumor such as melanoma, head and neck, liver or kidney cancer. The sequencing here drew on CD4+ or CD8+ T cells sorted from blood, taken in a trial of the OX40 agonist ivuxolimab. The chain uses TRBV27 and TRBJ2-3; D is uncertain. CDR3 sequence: CASRTPDTQYF. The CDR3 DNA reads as TGTGCCAGCAGAACACCAGATACGCAGTATTTT.